Below, 31 T cell receptor beta chains from the same sample are listed, as sequenced in a study of blood T cells in healthy people across ages (dated by TCRdb to 2013 to 2016). The library relied on 5' RACE. TCRdb lists the instrument as Illumina HiSeq 2500. A second roughly 7 to 12 cycle PCR used a sample-barcoded 5' primer and a J-beta primer mix. In TCRdb, the public reads were trimmed at Q25 with fastp and aligned with MiXCR, with productive beta chains retained. CDR3 protein duplicates are merged, each entry listing the most common genes and DNA. Within this sample are hundreds of thousands of distinct CDR3 sequences, with more than 35% of them counted one time only. Together, the top ten hold roughly 20% of the sample. The sample comprised blood. These receptors all come from a man at least 80 years old in good health.

This clonotype occurred a few times. The chain employs TRBV12-3 or TRBV12-4 and TRBJ2-1; the match to TRBD2 covers 7 bases. The length of the CDR3 is 13 residues. Losses at the gene ends were 11 bases for V and 1 base for J; bases not matched to a gene: 5. CDR3 amino acids: CAGRRESYNEQFF. For the CDR3, the DNA is TGTGCCGGAAGGCGGGAGTCCTACAATGAGCAGTTCTTC.

The V call is TRBV11-3, the J call TRBJ2-7; 11 nucleotides match TRBD1. The CDR3 covers 14 residues. Germline V CDR1 and CDR2: SGHNT, YENEEA. Unmatched junction bases numbered 10, after V lost 8 bases and J lost 7 bases. The CDR3 reads CASGQGASENEQYF. As DNA, the CDR3 is TGTGCCAGCGGACAGGGGGCCAGCGAAAATGAGCAGTACTTC.

This clonotype turned up a few times. The chain combines TRBV12-3 or TRBV12-4 with TRBJ2-5; no clear D. With the DNA end fitting TRBJ2-7 better, the J assignment may be wrong. CDR3 length: 14 residues. This CDR3 is CASSLSLGTYEQYF. CDR3 nucleotides: TGTGCCAGCAGTTTATCTCTGGGCACCTACGAGCAGTACTTC.

The chain uses TRBV7-2 and TRBJ1-1, with a possible D match to TRBD1 (5 bases). Per germline, CDR1 SGHTA and CDR2 FQGNSA. V lost 2 bases and J lost 5, with 15 bases in between. CDR3 length: 15 amino acids. As DNA, the CDR3 is TGTGCCAGCAGCTTAAATGGGGGTTTGGGAACTGAAGCTTTCTTT. Translating it yields CASSLNGGLGTEAFF.

This clonotype was detected a few times. Here the CDR3 DNA reads TGTGCCAGCACCGGTGCTAGCGAAAGCTCCTACAATGAGCAGTTCTTC. Encoded protein: CASTGASESSYNEQFF. This chain connects TRBV28 to TRBJ2-1; D possibly corresponds to TRBD2 (6 bases). The CDR3 is 16 amino acids. The V end lost 7 bases, the J end lost 0 bases, and 16 bases lay between the germline ends. The germline V gene has CDR1 MDHEN and CDR2 SYDVKM.

This clonotype was found once. The chain joins TRBV20-1 to TRBJ2-3, with D possibly TRBD1 on 6 matching bases. This CDR3 region has 12 residues. Germline V gene data show CDR1 as DFQATT and CDR2 as SNEGSKA (reference sequence). V gave up 5 bases and J gave up 6 bases, with 12 bases separating them. The CDR3: CSAPQGWDTQYF. The DNA for the CDR3 is TGCAGTGCTCCACAGGGTTGGGATACGCAGTATTTT.

J is TRBJ2-7 and V is TRBV6-1; D not resolved. Germline V gene sequence: CDR1 MNHNS, CDR2 SASEGT. Trimming removed 7 bases from V and 2 bases from J, with 18 bases in between. There are 15 residues in the CDR3. In DNA form, the CDR3 reads TGTGCCAGCACCCATACGGGCAGGTTCCCCTACGAGCAGTACTTC. Its protein is CASTHTGRFPYEQYF.

This clonotype was seen more than once but under ten times. The genes are TRBV28 and TRBJ2-1; D uncertain. Trimming stripped 5 bases from V and 2 bases from J, with 13 bases between. CDR3 size: 15 residues. The V gene's germline CDR1 is MDHEN and CDR2 SYDVKM. The CDR3 DNA is TGTGCCAGCAGTCCGTTGAGAGGCACCTACAATGAGCAGTTCTTC. It specifies CASSPLRGTYNEQFF.

Details on this clonotype: A clone one base away is much larger, so this may be a read error. This chain connects TRBV12-3 or TRBV12-4 to TRBJ2-3; 7 nucleotides align to TRBD2. V lost 3 bases to trimming and J lost 3 bases; unmatched junction nucleotides: 6. The CDR3 is made up of 15 amino acids. This chain's CDR3 is CASSFCREVTDTQYF. CDR3 coding DNA: TGTGCCAGCAGTTTTTGCCGGGAGGTAACAGATACGCAGTATTTT.

The rearrangement uses TRBV12-3 or TRBV12-4 and TRBJ1-6, with 9 bases identical to TRBD1. The CDR3 is 15 residues long. V was clipped by 6 bases and J by 7 bases; unmatched bases: 7. This CDR3 reads CASSLGDRDNSPLHF. In DNA form, the CDR3 reads TGTGCCAGCAGCCTCGGGGACAGGGACAATTCACCCCTCCACTTT.

This sequence joins TRBV20-1 and TRBJ2-5; D is ambiguous. Germline loops: CDR1 DFQATT, CDR2 SNEGSKA (reference sequence). This CDR3 has 13 amino acids. Trimming took 3 bases from V and 5 from J, leaving 13 bases between them. CDR3 bases: TGCAGTGCTAGGGCCGCAGAGAGGGAGACCCAGTACTTC. This codes for CSARAAERETQYF.

This clonotype was detected only a few times. Just one base apart from a much larger clone, this may be a read error. The gene calls are TRBV29-1 and TRBJ2-7; TRBD2 is a possible D gene (6 bases). The V and J ends lost 4 bases and 5 bases respectively, with 18 bases between them. This CDR3 is built from 14 residues. Per germline, CDR1 SQVTM and CDR2 ANQGSEA. DNA for the CDR3: TGCAGCGTTGGGCGAGCGGGTGGAGTCCACGAGCAGTACTTC. Translating gives CSVGRAGGVHEQYF.

This clonotype was seen more than once but under ten times. This sequence joins TRBV29-1 and TRBJ1-1; D is perhaps TRBD1 (6 bases). The V end lost 3 bases, the J end lost 5 bases, and 13 bases lay between the germline ends. CDR3 length equals 13 residues. CDR1 is SQVTM and CDR2 is ANQGSEA in the germline V gene. The CDR3 DNA is TGCAGCGTTGACAGGGGTACGGGGACTGAAGCTTTCTTT. Residues: CSVDRGTGTEAFF.

The rearrangement links TRBV20-1 to TRBJ2-1, with 8 bases fitting TRBD2. Looked up from germline, CDR1 is DFQATT and CDR2 is SNEGSKA (reference sequence). Trimming removed 0 bases from V and 7 bases from J; junction bases left unmatched: 14. This CDR3 is 17 amino acids long. The CDR3 reads CSARDSLSGTPMNEQFF. CDR3 coding DNA: TGCAGTGCTAGAGATTCCCTTAGCGGGACGCCGATGAATGAGCAGTTCTTC.

The CDR3 coding sequence is TGCGCCAGCAGCTTGTCGGGGCCCAGCTCCTACAATGAGCAGTTCTTC. Translated, it gives CASSLSGPSSYNEQFF. This chain links TRBV5-1 with TRBJ2-1; possibly TRBD1 or TRBD2 for D (5 bases each). The germline V gene has CDR1 SGHRS and CDR2 YFSETQ. Trimming left V 1 base short and J 0 bases short, with 11 bases between. The CDR3 is made up of 16 amino acids.

This clonotype has a handful of counts. The J gene is TRBJ2-2, the V gene TRBV24-1, with no clear D. Germline V gives CDR1 KGHDR, CDR2 SFDVKD. V lost 1 base to trimming and J lost 1 base, with 6 bases between them. This CDR3 has 15 amino acids. The CDR3 sequence: CATSDFGWNTGELFF. The DNA of the CDR3 is TGTGCCACCAGTGATTTCGGCTGGAACACCGGGGAGCTGTTTTTT.

This clonotype came up a few times. This may be a read error, as it is one base from a much larger clone. V and J are TRBV7-9 and TRBJ2-1; D possibly corresponds to TRBD2 (6 bases). The DNA end lines up better with TRBJ2-7; the J call may be wrong. The germline V gene encodes CDR1 SEHNR and CDR2 FQNEAQ (reference sequence). The CDR3 extends over 14 amino acids. CDR3 sequence (DNA): TGTGCCAGCAGCTCCAGAGGACTAAACAATGAGCAGTACTTC. Translation: CASSSRGLNNEQYF.

A note on this clonotype: At one end the junction does not follow the germline gene, possibly because of a read error. V and J are TRBV11-3 and TRBJ2-3, with TRBD2 matching 12 bases. The CDR3 extends over 17 amino acids. In germline, CDR1 is SGHNT, CDR2 YENEEA. The DNA of the CDR3 is TGTGCCGGCAGCCCACGACTAGCGGGAGACGACACAGATACGCAGTATTTT. Its protein is CAGSPRLAGDDTDTQYF.

The chain is built from TRBV20-1 and TRBJ2-5; no definite D call. This CDR3 is 11 amino acids long. Trimming took off 5 bases at V and 3 bases at J, with 7 bases between the two ends. Germline CDR1 is DFQATT and CDR2 is SNEGSKA (reference sequence). The CDR3 is CSAAREETQYF. The CDR3 nucleotides read TGCAGTGCTGCTAGAGAAGAGACCCAGTACTTC.

The chain recombines TRBV20-1 with TRBJ2-3, with 7 bases that match TRBD2. This CDR3 is built from 16 residues. V dropped 0 bases and J dropped 3; count of bases not matched to a gene: 9. In germline, CDR1 is DFQATT, CDR2 SNEGSKA (reference sequence). This CDR3 reads CSARDTLAVLTDTQYF. The CDR3 DNA is TGCAGTGCTAGAGATACCCTAGCGGTACTAACAGATACGCAGTATTTT.

This clonotype appeared a few times. This sequence joins TRBV5-6 and TRBJ1-2; 7 nucleotides align to TRBD1. Germline CDR1 is SGHDT and CDR2 is YYEEEE. V was pared by 3 bases and J by 3 bases, with 11 bases of the junction left unmatched. The CDR3 extends over 16 amino acids. Here the CDR3 DNA reads TGTGCCAGCAGCTCTGGACAGGCGGGCGGCCACTATGGCTACACCTTC. Translating gives CASSSGQAGGHYGYTF.

The CDR3 reads CASSFARDRSYEQYF. CDR3 nucleotides: TGTGCCAGCAGTTTTGCGAGGGACAGGTCCTACGAGCAGTACTTC. The gene calls are TRBV6-6 and TRBJ2-7; 8 bases are a match to TRBD1. Losses at the gene ends were 4 bases for V and 1 base for J; bases not matched to a gene: 6. CDR3 length equals 15 residues. The germline CDR1 and CDR2 sequences are MNHNY and SVGAGI (reference sequence).

The gene calls are TRBV5-6 and TRBJ2-6, with D possibly TRBD1 on 6 matching bases. Germline loops: CDR1 SGHDT, CDR2 YYEEEE. CDR3 length: 17 amino acids. Trimming cost V 0 bases and J 0 bases, with 10 bases left between them. This CDR3 is CASSLADSSSGANVLTF. The CDR3 DNA reads as TGTGCCAGCAGCTTGGCGGACAGTTCCTCTGGGGCCAACGTCCTGACTTTC.

The chain employs TRBV20-1 and TRBJ2-1; no definite D call. The CDR3 runs to 14 residues. The germline gives CDR1 DFQATT, CDR2 SNEGSKA (reference sequence). The ends were cut back, 4 bases at V and 6 bases at J, with 16 bases in the middle. The CDR3 bases are TGCAGTGCTATTTTTCTCCAGCATTCCAATGAGCAGTTCTTC. This translates into CSAIFLQHSNEQFF.

This clonotype was counted only a few times. V and J are TRBV18 and TRBJ2-2; the D gene is possibly TRBD1 (5 bases). CDR1 and CDR2 (germline): KGHSH, LQKENI. Trimming left V 5 bases short and J 0 bases short, with 10 bases between. There are 15 residues in the CDR3. DNA of the CDR3: TGTGCCAGCTCAATGACAGACGCGAACACCGGGGAGCTGTTTTTT. It specifies CASSMTDANTGELFF.

This clonotype has ten or more counts. V and J are TRBV6-5 and TRBJ2-6; no firm D call. Germline V lookup: CDR1 MNHEY, CDR2 SVGAGI. Trimming took 6 bases from V and 1 from J, leaving 7 bases between them. CDR3 size: 14 residues. The CDR3 bases are TGTGCCAGCAGCCCACCGTCTGGGGCCAACGTCCTGACTTTC. It specifies CASSPPSGANVLTF.

This clonotype has a handful of counts. The rearrangement uses TRBV9 and TRBJ2-1; D could derive from TRBD1 or TRBD2 (5 bases each). This CDR3 comprises 15 residues. Germline V gene data show CDR1 as SGDLS and CDR2 as YYNGEE. V was cut by 0 bases and J by 9 bases, with 16 bases left in between. CDR3 in amino acids: CASSVATGPGGEQFF. The CDR3, as DNA: TGTGCCAGCAGCGTAGCTACGGGACCTGGGGGTGAGCAGTTCTTC.

This clonotype was detected once. The gene calls are TRBV18 and TRBJ2-1; unclear D gene. Germline assignment: CDR1 KGHSH and CDR2 LQKENI. There are 13 residues in the CDR3. Trimming pared 5 bases from V and 6 bases from J, leaving 11 bases between. DNA for the CDR3: TGTGCCAGCTCAGTCCCAGGTCCCAATGAGCAGTTCTTC. Protein product: CASSVPGPNEQFF.

This clonotype was detected many times. The chain combines TRBV29-1 with TRBJ2-7, with 11 bases lining up with TRBD2. CDR3 length: 13 amino acids. Germline V gene lookup returns CDR1 SQVTM and CDR2 ANQGSEA. With V trimmed by 7 bases and J by 6 bases, 8 bases remained unmatched. CDR3 region: CSGATSGRGEQYF. Here the CDR3 DNA reads TGCAGCGGTGCTACTAGCGGGAGAGGCGAGCAGTACTTC.

The chain joins TRBV20-1 to TRBJ1-5, with D perhaps TRBD1 (5 bases). Per germline, CDR1 DFQATT and CDR2 SNEGSKA (reference sequence). The CDR3 totals 15 residues. Deletions cut 5 bases from V and 2 bases from J, with 16 bases between. CDR3 nucleotides: TGCAGTGCTGCCGGTGGCAGGGCTGGCAATCAGCCCCAGCATTTT. Translated: CSAAGGRAGNQPQHF.

The table lists this clonotype with a few counts. The J gene is TRBJ2-1, the V gene TRBV12-5, with TRBD2 matching over 8 bases. Trimming took 2 bases from V and 10 from J; bases not matched to a gene: 16. CDR1 and CDR2 (germline): LGHNT, FRNRAP. The CDR3 consists of 17 residues. For the CDR3, the DNA is TGTGCTAGTGGTTTGCCCTCGTTGGGCGGGAGGCCCGGGGAGCAGTTCTTC. The encoded protein is CASGLPSLGGRPGEQFF.